This T cell receptor (beta chain) is from a study of control samples from healthy donors and cancer patients. Trimming took 5 bases from V and 5 from J; bases not matched to a gene: 10. This CDR3 comprises 15 residues. CDR1 is SGHVS and CDR2 is FNYEAQ in the germline V gene. The assay was immunoSEQ multiplex PCR, and TCRdb's table has in-frame clones only and misses some. The data contain some 120,000 clones, more than 85% of them seen just once; the ten biggest clones take up roughly 8.8%. This clone was seen once. This sequence originates from a man between 18 and 29 years old in good health. The V and J genes are TRBV7-6 and TRBJ1-2; 8 bases agree with TRBD1. Input material: blood. The CDR3 region is CASSLGTGDRYGYTF. The CDR3 nucleotides read TGTGCCAGCAGCCTGGGGACAGGCGATCGGTATGGCTACACCTTC.